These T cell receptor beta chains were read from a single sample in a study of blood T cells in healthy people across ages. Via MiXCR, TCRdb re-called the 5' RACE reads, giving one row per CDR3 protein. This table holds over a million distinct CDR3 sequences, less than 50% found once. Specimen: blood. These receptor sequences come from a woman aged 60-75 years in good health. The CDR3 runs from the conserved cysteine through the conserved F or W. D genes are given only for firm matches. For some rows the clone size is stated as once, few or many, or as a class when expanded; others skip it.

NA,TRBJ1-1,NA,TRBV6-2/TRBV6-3,TGTACCAGCAGTTACTCCCGGGAAGTGCCCTCCAACACTGAAGCTTTCTTT,CTSSYSREVPSNTEAFF
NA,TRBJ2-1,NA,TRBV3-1,TGTGCCAGCAGCCAAGGGGGGACACCTAAAGACGTGCAGTTCTTC,CASSQGGTPKDVQFF
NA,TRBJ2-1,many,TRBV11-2,TGTGCCAGCAGCTTAACGTACAATGAGCAGTTCTTC,CASSLTYNEQFF
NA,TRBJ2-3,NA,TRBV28,TGTGCCAGCATTTCACGGGCCGGTGATTCAGATACGCAGTATTTT,CASISRAGDSDTQYF
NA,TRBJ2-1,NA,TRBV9,TGTGCCAGCAGCGTAGACTTTCGGGGTAGCTCCTACAATGAGCAGTTCTTC,CASSVDFRGSSYNEQFF
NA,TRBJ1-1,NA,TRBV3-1,TGTGCCAGCAGCCAAGATCTCCGGAACACTGAAGCTTTCTTT,CASSQDLRNTEAFF
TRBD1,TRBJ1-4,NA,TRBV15,TGTGCCACCAGCCGAAAACAGGGGGCGACTAATGAAAAACTGTTTTTT,CATSRKQGATNEKLFF
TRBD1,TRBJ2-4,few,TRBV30,TGTGCCTGGATGAGGGGGACAGGGGGCGCAACTGAGGGAGGGATAGCCAAAAACATTCAGTACTTC,CAWMRGTGGATEGGIAKNIQYF
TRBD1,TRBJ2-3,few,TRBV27,TGTGCCAGCAGTTCCCCGGGACAGAACACAGATACGCAGTATTTT,CASSSPGQNTDTQYF
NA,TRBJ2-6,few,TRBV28,TGTGCCAGCAGTTGGGGAGCCTCTGGGGCCAACGTCCTGACTTTC,CASSWGASGANVLTF
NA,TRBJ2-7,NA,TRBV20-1,TGCAGTGCTCGACAGTACTCCTACGAGCAGTACTTC,CSARQYSYEQYF
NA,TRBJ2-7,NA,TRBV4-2,TGTGCCAGCAGCCAAGATCCTGGCCGGGTGAGGTACGAGCAGTACTTC,CASSQDPGRVRYEQYF
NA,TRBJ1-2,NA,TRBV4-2,TGTGCCAGCAGCCAAGAAGGGACGTCAAGCTATGGCTACACCTTC,CASSQEGTSSYGYTF
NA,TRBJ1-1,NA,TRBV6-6,TGTGCCAGCAGTTACTTTCTCAGTCTGATGAACACTGAAGCTTTCTTT,CASSYFLSLMNTEAFF
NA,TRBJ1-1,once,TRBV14,TGTGCCAGCAGCCAAACGCAGGTCCAAGCTTTCTTT,CASSQTQVQAFF
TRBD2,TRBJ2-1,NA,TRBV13,TGTGCCAGCAGCTTATCCCGGACTAGCGAGACCTACAATGAGCAGTTCTTC,CASSLSRTSETYNEQFF
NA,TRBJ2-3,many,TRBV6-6,TGTGCCAGCAGTTACTTCGGGGGAGTCGGGACAGATACGCAGTATTTT,CASSYFGGVGTDTQYF
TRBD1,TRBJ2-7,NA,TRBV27,TGTGCCAGCAGTTTACGAACCGGGACAGGGGCGGAGGAGCAGTACTTC,CASSLRTGTGAEEQYF
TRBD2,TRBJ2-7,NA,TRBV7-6,TGTGCCAGCAGCCACGGACTAGCGGGATCAGAGGTCTCCTACGAGCAGTACTTC,CASSHGLAGSEVSYEQYF
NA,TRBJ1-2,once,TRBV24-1,TGTGCCACCAGTGAGACCGGGACCGGGGGTGGCTACACCTTC,CATSETGTGGGYTF
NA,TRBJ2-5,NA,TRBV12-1,TGTGCCAGCAGCTTTGTACGAGCGGGAGCACAAGAGACCCAGTACTTC,CASSFVRAGAQETQYF
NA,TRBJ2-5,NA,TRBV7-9,TGTGCCAGCAGCCTCAGCTGGCCGGACCGGGGTAAAAGGAAGACCCAGTACTTC,CASSLSWPDRGKRKTQYF
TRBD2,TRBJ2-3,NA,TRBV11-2,TGTGCCAGCAGCTTGCCACTAGCGGAAAGCACAGATACGCAGTATTTT,CASSLPLAESTDTQYF
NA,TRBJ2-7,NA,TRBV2,TGTGCCAGCAGTCCTTCGGGGGTCCGTGGCTACGAGCAGTACTTC,CASSPSGVRGYEQYF
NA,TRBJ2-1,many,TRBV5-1,TGCGCCAGCAGCTTGGGGGAGACAGGTTTAAATGAGCAGTTCTTC,CASSLGETGLNEQFF
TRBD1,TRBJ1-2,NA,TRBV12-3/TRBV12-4,TGTGCCAGCAGTTTAGCAGGACAGGGAGGGGACTATGGCTACACCTTC,CASSLAGQGGDYGYTF
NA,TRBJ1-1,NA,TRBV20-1,TGCAGTGCTAGAGCCCTCCGCAGCTACAATTCGAACACTGAAGCTTTCTTT,CSARALRSYNSNTEAFF
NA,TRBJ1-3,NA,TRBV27,TGTGCCAGCAGTCGGGGCCCCGGGGACACCATATATTTT,CASSRGPGDTIYF
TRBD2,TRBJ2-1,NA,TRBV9,TGTGCCAGCAGCGTATGGGGGACTAGCGGCTACAATGAGCAGTTCTTC,CASSVWGTSGYNEQFF
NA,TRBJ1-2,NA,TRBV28,TGTGCCAGCAACTGGGCCACCGGTGGTGGCTACACCTTC,CASNWATGGGYTF
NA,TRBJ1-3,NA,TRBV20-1,TGCAGTGCTAGAGACGATGACCGCGAAGGAAACACCATATATTTT,CSARDDDREGNTIYF
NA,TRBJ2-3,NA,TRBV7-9,TGTGCCATCGCCCGGTTAGCGGGCACAGATACGCAGTATTTT,CAIARLAGTDTQYF
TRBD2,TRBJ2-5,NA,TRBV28,TGTGCCAGCTCGTGGACTAGCGGGAGTCTCAAGACCCAGTACTTC,CASSWTSGSLKTQYF
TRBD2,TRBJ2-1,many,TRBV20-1,TGCAGTGCTATGGGACTAGCGGGCTACAATGAGCAGTTCTTC,CSAMGLAGYNEQFF
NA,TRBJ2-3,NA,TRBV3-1,TGTGCCAGCAGCCAAGGGGGCGGGGGCCGAACAGATACGCAGTATTTT,CASSQGGGGRTDTQYF
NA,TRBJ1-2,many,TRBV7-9,TGTGCCAGCAGCGGGGTAATAGGGGAAGGCTACACCTTC,CASSGVIGEGYTF
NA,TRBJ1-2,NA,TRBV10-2,TGCGCCAGCAGTGGACTTCCGGGGGCAGAAGGCTACACCTTC,CASSGLPGAEGYTF
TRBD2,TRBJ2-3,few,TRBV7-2,TGTGCCAGCAGCTTAGAAGCTTTAGCGGGAGGGCCCACAGATACGCAGTATTTT,CASSLEALAGGPTDTQYF
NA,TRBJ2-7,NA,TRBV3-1,TGTGCCAGCAGCCCGCAACTCGGGACCGCCTACGAGCAGTACTTC,CASSPQLGTAYEQYF
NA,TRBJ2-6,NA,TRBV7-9,TGTGCCAGCAGCCGACAGGTGGGGCGCTCTGGGGCCAACGTCCTGACTTTC,CASSRQVGRSGANVLTF
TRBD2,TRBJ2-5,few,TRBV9,TGTGCCAGCAGCAACCGAGCGGGGGAGCAGTACTTC,CASSNRAGEQYF
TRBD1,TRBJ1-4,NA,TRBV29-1,TGCAGCGTTGACAGGACAGGGACTAATGAAAAACTGTTTTTT,CSVDRTGTNEKLFF
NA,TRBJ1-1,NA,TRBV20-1,TGCAGTGCTAGAGTTCCGGGCACTGAAGCTTTCTTT,CSARVPGTEAFF
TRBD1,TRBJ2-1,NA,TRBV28,TGTGCCAGCAGTTACCGGGATAGACAGGGTCAACAGTTCTTC,CASSYRDRQGQQFF
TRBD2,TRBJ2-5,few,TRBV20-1,TGCAGTGCTGGAGCGGGAGGAGAGACCCAGTACTTC,CSAGAGGETQYF
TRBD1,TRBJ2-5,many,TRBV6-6,TGTGCCAGCAGTGACAGGGGTGGGGAGACCCAGTACTTC,CASSDRGGETQYF
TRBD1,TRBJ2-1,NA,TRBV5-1,TGCGCCAGGGGACGGGACAGGGGTGGCGATGAGCAGTTCTTC,CARGRDRGGDEQFF
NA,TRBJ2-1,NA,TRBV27,TGTGCCAGCAGTGACCCAGGGGGGATCAATGAGCAGTTCTTC,CASSDPGGINEQFF
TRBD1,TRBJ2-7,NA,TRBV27,TGTGCCAGCAGTTACTGGGACAGGGCCTACGAGCAGTACTTC,CASSYWDRAYEQYF
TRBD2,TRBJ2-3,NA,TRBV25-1,TGTGCCAGCAGTGAGGGTAGCGGGAGTGCCGGTACGCAGTATTTT,CASSEGSGSAGTQYF
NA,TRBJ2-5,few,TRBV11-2,TGTGCCAGCAGCCATATAGGTCTCCGGGAGACCCAGTACTTC,CASSHIGLRETQYF
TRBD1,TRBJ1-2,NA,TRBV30,TGTGCCTGGAGTTTGACAGGGGCCTATGGCTACACCTTC,CAWSLTGAYGYTF
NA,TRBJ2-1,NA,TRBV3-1,TGTGCCAGCAGTCAAGGCCTAGTCACTGAGCAGTTCTTC,CASSQGLVTEQFF
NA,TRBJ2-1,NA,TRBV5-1,TGCGCCAGCAGCTTGGCCGGATCGGGTAACAATGAGCAGTTCTTC,CASSLAGSGNNEQFF
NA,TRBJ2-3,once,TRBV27,TGTGCCAGCAGTTTATCCTTGGGACTGGGCACAGATACGCAGTATTTT,CASSLSLGLGTDTQYF
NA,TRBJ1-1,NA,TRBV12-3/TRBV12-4,TGTGCCAGCAGACCGTCAGTCGTGAACACTGAAGCTTTCTTT,CASRPSVVNTEAFF
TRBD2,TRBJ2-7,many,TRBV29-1,TGCAGCGTTTCGCCCGGGACTAGCAGCTACGAGCAGTACTTC,CSVSPGTSSYEQYF
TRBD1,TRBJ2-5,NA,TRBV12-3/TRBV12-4,TGTGCCAGCAGCCTGGACAGGGAGCAAGAGACCCAGTACTTC,CASSLDREQETQYF